A selection of T cell receptor beta chains follows, all from one sample in a study of identical twins. In TCRdb, the 5' RACE reads were re-called with MiXCR into one record per CDR3 protein. The sample lists roughly 230,000 distinct CDR3 sequences, about 8.3% occurring once. This sample also appeared in a second study, on yellow fever vaccine responses in identical twins.

Sequenced: CD8+ T cells sorted from blood. The receptors derive from a woman aged 18-35 years in good health. Both conserved end residues are part of each CDR3. The D gene is left open where the match is weak. Clone sizes are given selectively: once, few, many, or a class where the clone is expanded.

clone_size j_call v_call d_call cdr3_length cdr3_nt cdr3_aa
. TRBJ2-1 TRBV19 TRBD2 18 TGTGCCAGTAGTATCCTACCGGAGGCTAGCGGGATCTACAATGAGCAGTTCTTC CASSILPEASGIYNEQFF
. TRBJ2-3 TRBV7-2 . 16 TGTGCCAGCAGCGGAAAGCCTGGGTGGAGCACAGATACGCAGTATTTT CASSGKPGWSTDTQYF
. TRBJ1-3 TRBV28 . 17 TGTGCCAGCTGTTTTCCCAGGGTTCAGAGCTCTGGAAACACCATATATTTT CASCFPRVQSSGNTIYF
few TRBJ1-2 TRBV27 . 12 TGTGCCACCGCCGGGGGGGGCCCTGGCTACACCTTC CATAGGGPGYTF
many TRBJ2-1 TRBV6-2/TRBV6-3 . 16 TGTGCCAGCAGCCCCCAGAGAGAGTTATTCTACAATGAGCAGTTCTTC CASSPQRELFYNEQFF
many TRBJ2-1 TRBV28 . 16 TGTGCCAGCAGTTTATGGGAGGGGGCACCCTACAATGAGCAGTTCTTC CASSLWEGAPYNEQFF
. TRBJ2-7 TRBV28 . 16 TGTGCCAGCAGTCGACAGATGGTAACCATCTCCTACGAGCAGTACTTC CASSRQMVTISYEQYF
few TRBJ2-3 TRBV7-6 . 11 TGTGCCAGCAAGCTTGGCGATACGCAGTATTTT CASKLGDTQYF
few TRBJ2-7 TRBV19 TRBD1 14 TGTGCCAGCCAATCGGGACAGGGGACCTACGAGCAGTACTTC CASQSGQGTYEQYF
few TRBJ2-7 TRBV29-1 . 15 TGCAGCGTTGAAGATCTTCACGGGTCAGTCTACGAGCAGTACTTC CSVEDLHGSVYEQYF
few TRBJ2-7 TRBV6-2/TRBV6-3 . 13 TGTGCCAGCAGCCCCCCGCGGTCCTACGAGCAGTACTTC CASSPPRSYEQYF
many TRBJ2-3 TRBV6-5 TRBD2 16 TGTGCCAGCAGTTCTGGGACTAGCGCTGTAGCAGATACGCAGTATTTT CASSSGTSAVADTQYF
many TRBJ1-1 TRBV9 . 14 TGTGCCAGCAGCGTAGGGGACATGAACACTGAAGCTTTCTTT CASSVGDMNTEAFF
many TRBJ2-6 TRBV10-3 . 13 TGTGCCATCAAGGATGCCGGGGACAACGTCCTGACTTTC CAIKDAGDNVLTF
few TRBJ2-2 TRBV25-1 . 14 TGTGCCAGCAGTGCTCAGGGTAGCACCGGGGAGCTGTTTTTT CASSAQGSTGELFF
many TRBJ2-7 TRBV10-3 . 13 TGTGGCTCATCCCCCCCAGAGAGCGTCGAGCAGTACTTC CGSSPPESVEQYF
. TRBJ2-3 TRBV4-3 TRBD2 16 TGCGCCAGCAGCTCCAGACTAGCGGGAGTACCAGATACGCAGTATTTT CASSSRLAGVPDTQYF
many TRBJ2-2 TRBV14 . 16 TGTGCCAGCAGCCAAGATTCCAGGGGTCCCACCGGGGAGCTGTTTTTT CASSQDSRGPTGELFF
many TRBJ2-2 TRBV29-1 . 12 TGCAGTATAACTAGTAGCACCGGGGAGCTGTTTTTT CSITSSTGELFF
. TRBJ2-7 TRBV7-9 . 14 TGTGCCAGCAGCTTAGGGTCCACTATCTACGAGCAGTACTTC CASSLGSTIYEQYF
. TRBJ2-5 TRBV7-3 . 16 TGTGCCAGCAGCTTAATTGGACCCACCCTCTGGGAGACCCAGTACTTC CASSLIGPTLWETQYF
many TRBJ2-3 TRBV4-2 . 13 TGTGCCAGCAGCCAGGACTACGCAGATACGCAGTATTTT CASSQDYADTQYF
many TRBJ2-5 TRBV7-9 . 11 TGTGCCAGCAGCTTTCTAGAGACCCAGTACTTC CASSFLETQYF
few TRBJ2-1 TRBV12-3/TRBV12-4 . 13 TGTGCCACCCAGGAGGGGGACTACAATGAGCAGTTCTTC CATQEGDYNEQFF
. TRBJ1-1 TRBV4-1 . 11 TGCGCCAGCAGCCAAGGGGCGGGAACTTTCTTT CASSQGAGTFF
many TRBJ2-7 TRBV20-1 . 20 TGCAGTGCTAGAGTAAAAGAAGTCGAGGCGCTCGGATTACTACCCTACGAGCAGTACTTC CSARVKEVEALGLLPYEQYF
few TRBJ2-7 TRBV20-1 . 13 TGCAGTGCTAGAAGTTTTAGGGGGTACGAGCAGTACTTC CSARSFRGYEQYF
many TRBJ2-1 TRBV12-3/TRBV12-4 . 12 TGTGCCAGCACCCAGGGAATCAATGAGCAGTTCTTC CASTQGINEQFF
few TRBJ2-7 TRBV20-1 TRBD1 15 TGCAGTGCAAACTTACCGGGACAGAACTCCTACGAGCAGTACTTC CSANLPGQNSYEQYF
few TRBJ2-1 TRBV4-1 TRBD2 13 TGCGCCAGCACCCGGGGGGGGGAGCAAGAGCAGTTCTTC CASTRGGEQEQFF
many TRBJ2-1 TRBV7-8 TRBD2 16 TGTGCCAGCAAATCTAGCGGGAGCCCAATATGGAATGAGCAGTTCTTC CASKSSGSPIWNEQFF
many TRBJ2-7 TRBV29-1 . 15 TGCAGCGTTGTGCCCCTTTCGGGACCCACCTACGAGCAGTACTTC CSVVPLSGPTYEQYF
few TRBJ2-2 TRBV10-3 TRBD1 13 TGTGCCATCACCAAGGACAGGACCGGGGAGCTGTTTTTT CAITKDRTGELFF
many TRBJ2-2 TRBV5-1 . 18 TGCGCCAGCAGCTTGTATAACCGGGACTCCTTATTCACCGGGGAGCTGTTTTTT CASSLYNRDSLFTGELFF
. TRBJ1-2 TRBV3-1 TRBD1 15 TGTGCCAGCAGTCCTGGGACAGGGGCCGACTATGGCTACACCTTC CASSPGTGADYGYTF
few TRBJ2-3 TRBV27 . 17 TGTGCCAGCAGTTTATCCGGCCTCGCCGCTCCCACAGATACGCAGTATTTT CASSLSGLAAPTDTQYF
. TRBJ2-1 TRBV27 TRBD1 15 TGTGCCAGCAGTTCAGCCCCGGCAGGGGGCGTTGAGCAGTTCTTC CASSSAPAGGVEQFF
many TRBJ2-7 TRBV15 . 16 TGTGCCACCAGCAGAGGGGTAGCGGCACTCTCCTACGAGCAGTACTTC CATSRGVAALSYEQYF
few TRBJ1-1 TRBV6-6 . 12 TGTGCCAGCAGCGAAACGAACACTGAAGCTTTCTTT CASSETNTEAFF
. TRBJ2-7 TRBV4-1 . 14 TGCGCCAGCAGCCAAGAGACGGAGATCTACGAGCAGTACTTC CASSQETEIYEQYF
. TRBJ2-2 TRBV6-5 TRBD2 17 TGTGCCAGCAGTTACTCCCTGGCGGGGGGGAACACCGGGGAGCTGTTTTTT CASSYSLAGGNTGELFF
. TRBJ2-1 TRBV9 . 15 TGTGCCAGCAGCGAGGGGCGGCTCTTTGGTTATGAGCAGTTCTTC CASSEGRLFGYEQFF
. TRBJ2-1 TRBV7-9 TRBD2 17 TGTGCCAGCAGCGATACTAGCGGGAGGGGGAAAAACAATGAGCAGTTCTTC CASSDTSGRGKNNEQFF
. TRBJ1-1 TRBV6-2/TRBV6-3 . 12 TGTGCCAGCAGCCTATTTGGTACTGAAGCTTTCTTT CASSLFGTEAFF
. TRBJ1-5 TRBV28 . 15 TGTGCCAGCAGTTGGGACGGTAATAGCAATCAGCCCCAGCATTTT CASSWDGNSNQPQHF
. TRBJ2-7 TRBV3-1 . 14 TGTGCCAGCAGCCGAAAATTAGGCAACTACGAGCAGTACTTC CASSRKLGNYEQYF
. TRBJ2-1 TRBV6-4 . 15 TGTGCCAGCAGTGCGGTTAGCGGTTGGTGGTATGAGCAGTTCTTC CASSAVSGWWYEQFF